This T cell receptor beta chain was observed in a study of beta chain features in type 1 diabetes. This clone showed up just a few times. Its antigen is not identified. Each of the CD4+ naive, central memory, regulatory and stem cell-like memory populations was sorted via CD45RO/CCR7/CD25/CD127/CD95/CD27. Study outcomes and limitations: TCRB CDR3s were moderately but significantly shorter in Type 1 diabetes patients in all four CD4+ subsets.

Germline V CDR1 and CDR2: SGDLS, YYNGEE. CDR3 length: 13 residues. V lost 0 bases, J lost 5 bases, and 9 bases lay in between. Investigators reverse transcribed all isolated RNA, so they sequenced expressed TCRB transcripts. Method: immunoSEQ multiplex PCR; TCRdb's copy keeps in-frame clones and lacks some. The sample has 250,000 or so clones; roughly 13% are singletons. The receptor's source is a young man with type 1 diabetes. Sample: naive CD4+ T cells from blood. The J gene is TRBJ2-7, the V gene TRBV9; D uncertain. CDR3 protein: CASSVGVVNEQYF. The CDR3 region has the DNA TGTGCCAGCAGCGTAGGAGTAGTGAACGAGCAGTACTTC.